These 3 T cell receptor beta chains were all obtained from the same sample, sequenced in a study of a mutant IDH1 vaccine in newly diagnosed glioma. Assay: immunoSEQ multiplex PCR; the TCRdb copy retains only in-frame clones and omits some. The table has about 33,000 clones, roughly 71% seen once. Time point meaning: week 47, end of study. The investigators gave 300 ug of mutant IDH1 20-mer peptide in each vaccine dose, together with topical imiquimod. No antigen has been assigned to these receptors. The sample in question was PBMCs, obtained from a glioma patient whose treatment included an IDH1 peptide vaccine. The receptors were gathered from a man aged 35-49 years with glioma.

The CDR3 nucleotides read TGCGCCAGCAGCCAAGAGCCCCGGGGGGACATTCAGTACTTC. It codes for CASSQEPRGDIQYF. The chain links TRBV4-1 to TRBJ2-4; the match to TRBD2 covers 7 bases. CDR1 and CDR2 from the germline V gene are MGHRA and YSYEKL. Trimming cost V 0 bases and J 8 bases; bases outside gene matches: 4. This CDR3 has 14 amino acids.

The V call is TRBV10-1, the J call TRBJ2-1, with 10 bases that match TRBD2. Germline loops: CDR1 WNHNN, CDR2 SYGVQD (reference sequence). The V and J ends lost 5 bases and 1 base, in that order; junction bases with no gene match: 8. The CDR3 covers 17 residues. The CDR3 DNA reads TGCGCCAGCAGTAAAGCGGGAGGGCCTCGGTCCTACAATGAGCAGTTCTTC. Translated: CASSKAGGPRSYNEQFF.

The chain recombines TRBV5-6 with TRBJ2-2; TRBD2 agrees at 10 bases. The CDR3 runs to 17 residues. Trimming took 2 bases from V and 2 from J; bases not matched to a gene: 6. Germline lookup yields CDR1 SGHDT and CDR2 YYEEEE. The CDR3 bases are TGTGCCAGCAGCTTAAGGACTAGCGGTCTTAACACCGGGGAGCTGTTTTTT. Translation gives CASSLRTSGLNTGELFF.